The 19 T cell receptor beta chains listed next were all sequenced from one sample in a study of blood T cell repertoires in COVID-19. Libraries were prepared by immunoSEQ multiplex PCR; TCRdb keeps only in-frame clonotypes and omits some of them. The table has 100,000 to 130,000 clones, around four fifths seen once. The sequenced material came from peripheral blood. These receptors were obtained from a man in his 70s with acute or convalescent COVID-19.

This clone was detected only a few times. This chain joins TRBV6-5 and TRBJ1-2, with 9 positions matching TRBD1. The junction had 9 bases not matched to a gene; V was cut back by 5 bases and J by 8 bases. This CDR3 has 14 residues. In germline, CDR1 is MNHEY, CDR2 SVGAGI. The CDR3: CASSKTGGRVGYTF. Here the CDR3 DNA reads TGTGCCAGCAGTAAGACAGGGGGGAGAGTGGGCTACACCTTC.

The rearrangement uses TRBV18 and TRBJ1-4, with D maybe TRBD1 (5 bases). Trimming pared 3 bases from V and 6 bases from J, leaving 14 bases between. Germline assignment: CDR1 KGHSH and CDR2 LQKENI. The CDR3 totals 15 residues. The chain's CDR3 is CASSPGSGGDEKLFF. As DNA, the CDR3 is TGTGCCAGCTCACCGGGATCGGGAGGGGATGAAAAACTGTTTTTT.

J is TRBJ2-2 and V is TRBV14; 8 bases agree with TRBD2. Germline CDR1 reads SGHDN; CDR2 reads FVKESK. Trimming took 3 bases from V and 4 from J; bases not matched to a gene: 4. The length of the CDR3 is 15 residues. This CDR3 reads CASSQAGLVTGELFF. The CDR3 bases are TGTGCCAGCAGCCAGGCGGGACTAGTCACCGGGGAGCTGTTTTTT.

The genes are TRBV7-8 and TRBJ2-2, with 8 bases matching TRBD2. CDR1 and CDR2 (germline): SGHVS, FQNEAQ. The trim removed 4 bases at V and 6 bases at J, leaving 10 bases unmatched. CDR3 size: 16 residues. The CDR3 loop is CASSSGAGGNAGELFF. The CDR3 DNA sequence: TGTGCCAGCAGCTCCGGCGCGGGGGGCAATGCCGGGGAGCTGTTTTTT.

This clone was seen just once. The chain links TRBV9 to TRBJ2-3; possible D gene TRBD2, 7 bases. The CDR3 extends over 16 amino acids. From germline, CDR1 is SGDLS and CDR2 YYNGEE. V was pared by 0 bases and J by 5 bases, with 16 bases between. Here the CDR3 reads CASSVGRAGARDTQYF. The CDR3 coding sequence is TGTGCCAGCAGCGTAGGGAGGGCGGGGGCGCGAGATACGCAGTATTTT.

The chain has TRBV7-8 and TRBJ2-3; D is perhaps TRBD1 (5 bases). Between the trimmed V and J ends, which lost 1 base and 2 bases, there was a span of 7 bases. Germline CDR1 SGHVS, CDR2 FQNEAQ. The length of the CDR3 is 14 residues. CDR3 in amino acids: CASSLGGYTDTQYF. CDR3 coding DNA: TGTGCCAGCAGCTTAGGGGGCTACACAGATACGCAGTATTTT.

The chain joins TRBV11-3 to TRBJ2-1; 7 nucleotides align to TRBD2. The CDR3 runs to 14 residues. Losses at the gene ends were 1 base for V and 10 bases for J; bases not matched to a gene: 7. The V gene's germline CDR1 is SGHNT and CDR2 YENEEA. The DNA for the CDR3 is TGTGCCAGCAGCTTAGGAGCTCTGCGGGGGGAGCAGTTCTTC. This sequence encodes CASSLGALRGEQFF.

V is TRBV9 and J is TRBJ1-3; no reliable D call. There are 14 residues in the CDR3. The V end was cut by 7 bases, the J end by 1 base, with 12 bases between. CDR1 is SGDLS and CDR2 is YYNGEE in the germline V gene. The CDR3: CASAALVSGNTIYF. CDR3 DNA sequence: TGTGCCAGCGCGGCACTGGTGTCTGGAAACACCATATATTTT.

V and J are TRBV29-1 and TRBJ1-1, with TRBD1 identical over 7 bases. Trimming took 6 bases from V and 5 from J; bases not matched to a gene: 6. Germline V gene lookup returns CDR1 SQVTM and CDR2 ANQGSEA. The CDR3 loop spans 12 amino acids. The CDR3 reads CSVQTGITEAFF. CDR3 DNA sequence: TGCAGCGTCCAGACAGGGATAACTGAAGCTTTCTTT. Combining the CDR3 with reference TRBV29-1 and TRBJ1-1 gives the whole variable domain SAVISQKPSRDICQRGTSLTIQCQVDSQVTMMFWYRQQPGQSLTLIATANQGSEATYESGFVIDKFPISRPNLTFSTLTVSNMSPEDSSIYLCSVQTGITEAFFGQGTRLTVV.

The V call is TRBV11-1, the J call TRBJ2-1, with D possibly matching TRBD2 (5 bases). The CDR3 runs to 15 residues. V was cut by 2 bases and J by 5 bases, with 13 bases left in between. CDR1 is SGHAT and CDR2 is FQDESV in the germline V gene (reference sequence). CDR3 sequence: CASSLRLSKDNEQFF. DNA for the CDR3: TGTGCCAGCAGCTTACGACTAAGCAAGGACAATGAGCAGTTCTTC.

V gene TRBV4-1 combines with J gene TRBJ2-7, with TRBD1 identical over 8 bases. The V and J ends lost 3 bases and 0 bases, in that order; junction bases with no gene match: 7. The CDR3 contains 16 residues. The V gene's germline CDR1 is MGHRA and CDR2 YSYEKL. CDR3 residues: CASSHGPGQGSYEQYF. The CDR3 DNA reads TGCGCCAGCAGCCACGGACCTGGACAGGGCTCCTACGAGCAGTACTTC.

The chain links TRBV5-1 to TRBJ2-7; D unresolved. The V gene lost 3 bases and the J gene lost 2 bases, with 3 bases spanning the gap. The CDR3 contains 11 residues. CDR1 is SGHRS and CDR2 is YFSETQ in the germline V gene. The CDR3 spells CASSSAYEQYF. CDR3 nucleotides: TGCGCCAGCAGCTCCGCCTACGAGCAGTACTTC.

V is TRBV3-1 (or the pseudogene TRBV3-2) and J is TRBJ2-3; no clear D gene. V was shortened by 1 base and J by 3 bases, with 11 bases between the two germline ends. CDR3 length: 15 residues. Per germline, CDR1 LGHDT and CDR2 YNNKEL (reference sequence). The DNA of the CDR3 is TGTGCCAGCAGCCAAGGAAATGGGCCTACAGATACGCAGTATTTT. Its protein is CASSQGNGPTDTQYF.

The chain's CDR3 is CATSDARDRTNEQFF. DNA of the CDR3: TGTGCCACCAGTGATGCCCGGGACAGAACCAATGAGCAGTTCTTC. The chain combines TRBV24-1 with TRBJ2-1; TRBD1 matches 7 bases. In germline, CDR1 is KGHDR, CDR2 SFDVKD. CDR3 length equals 15 residues. Trimming at V came to 3 bases and at J to 6 bases, leaving 7 bases not matched to a gene.

The chain couples TRBV10-2 to TRBJ2-7; tentatively, D is TRBD2 (6 bases). V was pared by 3 bases and J by 3 bases, with 12 bases between. Germline CDR1 is WSHSY and CDR2 is SAAADI. The CDR3 loop spans 14 amino acids. The CDR3 sequence is CASSDPLGGYEQYF. CDR3 coding DNA: TGCGCCAGCAGTGACCCCCTCGGGGGCTACGAGCAGTACTTC.

The chain uses TRBV4-2 and TRBJ2-1; 8 nucleotides line up with TRBD1. This CDR3 has 13 amino acids. The V gene end was trimmed by 6 bases and the J gene end by 6 bases; junction bases not matched to a gene: 4. Germline V lookup: CDR1 LGHNA, CDR2 YNFKEQ. The CDR3 region is CASRQGGGNEQFF. The CDR3 coding sequence is TGTGCCAGCAGACAGGGGGGAGGCAATGAGCAGTTCTTC.

The chain employs TRBV3-1 (or the pseudogene TRBV3-2) and TRBJ2-2; 8 nucleotides match TRBD2. Germline V gives CDR1 LGHDT, CDR2 YNNKEL (reference sequence). The V segment lost 2 bases and the J segment 7 bases; nucleotides outside the gene matches: 3. The length of the CDR3 is 14 residues. The CDR3 coding sequence is TGTGCCAGCAGCCAACGGGGGGGTTTCGGGGAGCTGTTTTTT. Translated: CASSQRGGFGELFF.

The chain couples TRBV9 to TRBJ2-4; D is possibly TRBD2 (5 bases). Germline V gene lookup returns CDR1 SGDLS and CDR2 YYNGEE. The CDR3 length is 16 residues. V lost 2 bases to trimming and J lost 4 bases, with 16 bases between them. The CDR3 nucleotides read TGTGCCAGCAGCGTTGGCCTGTCTGGGGAGAAAAACATTCAGTACTTC. This encodes CASSVGLSGEKNIQYF.

The chain employs TRBV14 and TRBJ1-1; no definite D call. CDR1 and CDR2 from the germline V gene are SGHDN and FVKESK. V lost 0 bases to trimming and J lost 5 bases, with 7 bases between them. This CDR3 contains 13 residues. This CDR3 reads CASSQDLTTEAFF. Here the CDR3 DNA reads TGTGCCAGCAGCCAAGATCTGACTACTGAAGCTTTCTTT.